The 10 T cell receptor beta chains presented below share a single source sample, sequenced in a study of beta chain features in type 1 diabetes. Since all of the isolated RNA was reverse transcribed, expressed TCRB transcripts were what got sequenced. Some clones are missing from TCRdb's copy, which holds only in-frame ones; the method was immunoSEQ multiplex PCR. Found here are approximately 140,000 clones, around 50% of them singletons; the top ten hold 0.4% to 0.5%. The specimen sequenced was Tregs from blood. The receptor source for this set is a man in his late teens or twenties in good health.

V and J are TRBV5-1 and TRBJ1-6; 7 bases match TRBD1. In germline, CDR1 is SGHRS, CDR2 YFSETQ. This CDR3 spans 14 amino acids. V was pared by 5 bases and J by 5 bases, with 4 bases of the junction left unmatched. The CDR3 bases are TGCGCCAGCAGTTGGCAGGGGGATAATTCACCCCTCCACTTT. Translating it yields CASSWQGDNSPLHF.

The chain uses TRBV4-1 and TRBJ1-2, with 11 nucleotides matching TRBD1. Germline V gene data show CDR1 as MGHRA and CDR2 as YSYEKL. Germline trimming cut 6 bases from V and 2 bases from J; bases unmatched to any gene: 2. The CDR3 spans 14 residues. The CDR3 protein is CASSRTGGNYGYTF. In DNA form, the CDR3 reads TGCGCCAGCAGTCGGACAGGGGGCAACTATGGCTACACCTTC.

This chain joins TRBV6-5 and TRBJ2-2; D not resolved. Trimming took off 5 bases at V and 2 bases at J, with 6 bases between the two ends. Germline CDR1 reads MNHEY; CDR2 reads SVGAGI. The CDR3 covers 13 residues. The DNA of the CDR3 is TGTGCCAGCAGTGCCAGTAACACCGGGGAGCTGTTTTTT. It encodes CASSASNTGELFF.

The V gene is TRBV6-5, the J gene TRBJ2-7; 7 bases are shared with TRBD2. Germline V CDR1 and CDR2: MNHEY, SVGAGI. The CDR3 is 14 residues long. The V and J ends lost 7 bases and 2 bases, in that order; junction bases with no gene match: 8. CDR3 coding DNA: TGTGCCAGCATCTCCTCGGGGGGACCCTACGAGCAGTACTTC. Translating it yields CASISSGGPYEQYF.

The J gene is TRBJ2-5, the V gene TRBV7-7; possible D gene TRBD2, 6 bases. V shed 5 bases and J shed 2 bases, with 12 bases lying between them. CDR1 and CDR2 (germline): SSHAT, FNYEAQ (reference sequence). The CDR3 is made up of 14 amino acids. CDR3 in amino acids: CASSQIGTQETQYF. The CDR3 DNA follows: TGTGCCAGCAGCCAAATTGGGACTCAAGAGACCCAGTACTTC. The full variable domain, with the rest looked up from reference TRBV7-7 and TRBJ2-5, is GAGVSQSPRYKVTKRGQDVTLRCDPISSHATLYWYQQALGQGPEFLTYFNYEAQPDKSGLPSDRFSAERPEGSISTLTIQRTEQRDSAMYRCASSQIGTQETQYFGPGTRLLVL.

This clone occurred a few times. The gene calls are TRBV7-9 and TRBJ1-2, with D hard to call. Trimming cost V 0 bases and J 4 bases, with 9 bases left between them. CDR1 is SEHNR and CDR2 is FQNEAQ in the germline V gene (reference sequence). This CDR3 contains 14 residues. This CDR3 is CASSLAGYGYGYTF. CDR3 sequence (DNA): TGTGCCAGCAGCTTAGCTGGTTACGGCTATGGCTACACCTTC.

The J gene is TRBJ1-2, the V gene TRBV29-1, with 8 bases identical to TRBD1. The germline V gene encodes CDR1 SQVTM and CDR2 ANQGSEA. There are 15 residues in the CDR3. The V and J ends lost 5 bases and 0 bases, in that order; junction bases with no gene match: 8. In DNA, the CDR3 is TGCAGCGTTCACCTGGGGACAGGAGCTAACTATGGCTACACCTTC. It encodes CSVHLGTGANYGYTF.

The chain carries TRBV11-3 and TRBJ2-7; perhaps TRBD1 as D (6 bases). CDR3 length: 12 amino acids. Germline V CDR1 and CDR2: SGHNT, YENEEA. Trimming stripped 3 bases from V and 6 bases from J, with 9 bases between. CDR3 residues: CASSLTGGEQYF. The CDR3 DNA sequence: TGTGCCAGCAGCTTGACAGGCGGCGAGCAGTACTTC.

The gene calls are TRBV11-2 and TRBJ2-2, with 10 nucleotides matching TRBD1. The CDR3 runs to 17 residues. Germline CDR1 reads SGHAT; CDR2 reads FQNNGV. V shed 5 bases and J 3 bases; nucleotides not matched to a gene: 9. CDR3 amino acids: CASSPAGTGDDTGELFF. The CDR3 DNA is TGTGCCAGCAGCCCGGCAGGGACAGGGGATGACACCGGGGAGCTGTTTTTT.

The chain uses TRBV19 and TRBJ1-5, with 7 bases that match TRBD1. CDR3 size: 18 residues. V shed 6 bases, J shed 0 bases, and the junction held 14 bases outside the gene matches. Germline V gives CDR1 LNHDA, CDR2 SQIVND (reference sequence). CDR3 residues: CASSRGSAELYSNQPQHF. The CDR3 region has the DNA TGTGCCAGTAGCAGGGGGTCAGCAGAACTTTATAGCAATCAGCCCCAGCATTTT.